The 2 T cell receptor beta chains in this list originate from one sample, sequenced in a study of blood T cells in healthy people across ages. The authors ran a second PCR of about 7 to 12 cycles using a sample-barcoded 5' primer and a J-beta primer mix. TCRdb used MiXCR to reprocess the 5' RACE reads, holding one entry per CDR3 protein. The sample has roughly 1,100,000 distinct CDR3 sequences; 25% are singletons. The data were also submitted as part of a second study, on T cells of mothers and their children.

Sequencing input: blood. All receptors come from a girl aged 2 to 10 in good health.

In DNA, the CDR3 is TGTGCCAGCAGCCAAGAATTCGGTGAGACCCAGTACTTC. Translated, it gives CASSQEFGETQYF. The J gene is TRBJ2-5, the V gene TRBV4-2; D unresolved. CDR1 LGHNA and CDR2 YNFKEQ come from the germline V gene. This CDR3 region has 13 residues. Trimming cost V 0 bases and J 5 bases, with 7 bases left between them.

The chain is built from TRBV11-2 and TRBJ2-7; TRBD2 might be the D (5 bases). Trimming cost V 4 bases and J 2 bases, with 15 bases left between them. The CDR3 runs to 15 residues. The germline CDR1 and CDR2 sequences are SGHAT and FQNNGV. The CDR3 spells CASSSITRGPYEQYF. The DNA for the CDR3 is TGTGCCAGCAGCTCTATCACTCGCGGGCCCTACGAGCAGTACTTC.